This TCR beta chain appears in the sequencing data of a study of chemoradiotherapy in HPV16-positive cancers. Findings and caveats of the study: Candidate HPV-specific clones and E7-related TCR motifs grew in tumor during treatment.

Concerning this clone itself: Its target is not known.

Here immunoSEQ multiplex PCR was the method, and the copy in TCRdb shows in-frame clones only, minus some. The data hold 8,500 to 14,000 clones, with approximately 93% observed a single time. The CDR3 has 15 amino acids. Trimming took off 2 bases at V and 4 bases at J, with 12 bases between the two ends. Germline V CDR1 and CDR2: MNHNS, SASEGT. Material: blood, obtained from a patient who underwent chemoradiotherapy. V is TRBV6-1 and J is TRBJ1-3; no firm D call. The clonotype was recovered from a human donor with HPV-associated anogenital cancer. The CDR3 bases are TGTGCCAGCAGTGAAATATCGGGATCCGGAAACACCATATATTTT. Translating it yields CASSEISGSGNTIYF.